The 24 T cell receptor beta chains given below trace back to one sample, sequenced in a study of beta chain features in type 1 diabetes. All of the isolated RNA was reverse transcribed, so expressed TCRB transcripts were sequenced. Sequencing used immunoSEQ multiplex PCR; TCRdb keeps in-frame clones, though not all of them. The sample has 350,000 to 450,000 clones, around 16% seen once. Sequencing was carried out using naive CD4+ T cells from blood. The receptors were gathered from a woman aged 18-35 years in good health.

The rearrangement joins TRBV29-1 to TRBJ1-2, with TRBD1 identical over 9 bases. The J segment lost 5 bases and the V segment lost 3 bases, leaving 16 bases of the junction unmatched. This CDR3 has 17 amino acids. Looked up from germline, CDR1 is SQVTM and CDR2 is ANQGSEA. The CDR3 nucleotides are TGCAGCGTTGATTACTTCCGGAGGGACAGGGAAGCTTATGGCTACACCTTC. It codes for CSVDYFRRDREAYGYTF.

There are a few counts of this clone. V and J are TRBV30 and TRBJ1-3, with D uncertain. The CDR3 sequence is 12 residues long. The V end lost 4 bases, the J end lost 9 bases, and 13 bases lay between the germline ends. From germline, CDR1 is GTSNPN and CDR2 SVGIG (reference sequence). CDR3 loop: CAWTGLPATIYF. CDR3 bases: TGTGCCTGGACAGGCCTCCCAGCCACCATATATTTT.

A few counts support this clone. The V gene is TRBV5-1, the J gene TRBJ2-7; 7 bases agree with TRBD2. Germline V gene lookup returns CDR1 SGHRS and CDR2 YFSETQ. The CDR3 length is 14 residues. V lost 3 bases to trimming and J lost 0 bases; unmatched junction nucleotides: 3. This chain's CDR3 is CASSYSSGSYEQYF. The CDR3 DNA reads TGCGCCAGCAGCTATTCTAGCGGCTCCTACGAGCAGTACTTC.

This chain joins TRBV27 and TRBJ1-2, with D perhaps TRBD1 (5 bases). The germline V gene encodes CDR1 MNHEY and CDR2 SMNVEV (reference sequence). V lost 3 bases and J lost 1, with 6 bases in between. This CDR3 spans 13 amino acids. In DNA, the CDR3 is TGTGCCAGCAGTTTGCAGGGTAACTATGGCTACACCTTC. This encodes CASSLQGNYGYTF.

CDR3 sequence reads: CASTTSRRTGEQYF. As DNA, the CDR3 is TGTGCCAGTACCACCTCCCGTAGGACAGGGGAGCAGTACTTC. This sequence joins TRBV19 and TRBJ2-7; 8 bases line up with TRBD1. CDR3 size: 14 residues. The junction had 12 bases not matched to a gene; V was cut back by 7 bases and J by 7 bases. Germline V gene data show CDR1 as LNHDA and CDR2 as SQIVND (reference sequence).

This clone was picked up a small number of times. The chain uses TRBV7-2 and TRBJ2-5; D perhaps matches TRBD2 (6 bases). This CDR3 comprises 15 residues. CDR1 is SGHTA, CDR2 FQGNSA, per germline. V gave up 0 bases and J gave up 1 base, with 9 bases separating them. The CDR3 DNA is TGTGCCAGCAGCTTAGCGGGACTCAGCCAAGAGACCCAGTACTTC. The encoded protein is CASSLAGLSQETQYF.

This chain connects TRBV7-3 to TRBJ2-1, with D uncertain. V was trimmed by 2 bases and J by 2 bases, leaving 10 bases between them. The CDR3 extends over 15 amino acids. CDR1 is SGHTA and CDR2 is FQGTGA in the germline V gene. CDR3 DNA: TGTGCCAGCAGCTTATCCCCTTCCCCCTACAATGAGCAGTTCTTC. It yields the protein CASSLSPSPYNEQFF.

This clone has just a few counts. J is TRBJ1-5 and V is TRBV7-2, with TRBD1 matching over 7 bases. The germline V gene has CDR1 SGHTA and CDR2 FQGNSA. The CDR3 covers 14 residues. V lost 5 bases, J lost 13 bases, and 14 bases stayed unmatched. The CDR3 protein is CASSTRQGGGRQHF. DNA for the CDR3: TGTGCCAGCAGCACCAGACAGGGTGGAGGAAGACAGCATTTT. The full variable domain, completed using reference TRBV7-2 and TRBJ1-5, is GAGVSQSPSNKVTEKGKDVELRCDPISGHTALYWYRQSLGQGLEFLIYFQGNSAPDKSGLPSDRFSAERTGGSVSTLTIQRTQQEDSAVYLCASSTRQGGGRQHFGDGTRLSIL.

This clone has just a few counts. The gene calls are TRBV14 and TRBJ2-5; TRBD2 matches 7 bases. J was trimmed by 5 bases and V by 4 bases; bases with no gene match: 13. This CDR3 is 16 amino acids long. Germline CDR1 SGHDN, CDR2 FVKESK. CDR3 sequence (DNA): TGTGCCAGCAGCCCCTCTGGGAGACTAGCAAAGGAGACCCAGTACTTC. It codes for CASSPSGRLAKETQYF.

The CDR3 loop reads CASRTRTRLSEQYF. The CDR3 nucleotides read TGTGCCAGCCGCACCCGGACTAGACTCAGCGAGCAGTACTTC. The V call is TRBV6-5, the J call TRBJ2-7; TRBD2 aligns across 7 bases. Trimming took 8 bases from V and 6 from J; bases not matched to a gene: 13. Germline values: CDR1 MNHEY, CDR2 SVGAGI. This CDR3 is 14 amino acids long.

This chain connects TRBV5-1 to TRBJ2-5, with D perhaps TRBD2 (5 bases). CDR3 length equals 13 residues. The V and J ends lost 7 bases and 4 bases respectively, with 14 bases between them. Germline V gene lookup returns CDR1 SGHRS and CDR2 YFSETQ. CDR3 region: CASGSFLGETQYF. Written as DNA, the CDR3 is TGCGCCAGCGGGAGTTTTCTGGGAGAGACCCAGTACTTC.

The rearrangement uses TRBV15 and TRBJ2-1, with 10 nucleotides matching TRBD2. This CDR3 has 16 residues. Losses at the gene ends were 3 bases for V and 4 bases for J; bases not matched to a gene: 6. Per germline, CDR1 LNHNV and CDR2 YYDKDF (reference sequence). CDR3 protein: CATSRHASGSYNEQFF. The CDR3 DNA follows: TGTGCCACCAGCAGGCACGCTAGCGGGAGTTACAATGAGCAGTTCTTC. Looking up the rest from reference TRBV15 and TRBJ2-1 gives the full variable domain: DAMVIQNPRYQVTQFGKPVTLSCSQTLNHNVMYWYQQKSSQAPKLLFHYYDKDFNNEADTPDNFQSRRPNTSFCFLDIRSPGLGDTAMYLCATSRHASGSYNEQFFGPGTRLTVL.

This clone appeared a few times. This chain uses TRBV7-2 with TRBJ2-5, with D unresolved. This CDR3 is built from 12 residues. Looked up from germline, CDR1 is SGHTA and CDR2 is FQGNSA. V was cut by 1 base and J by 7 bases, with 7 bases left in between. Written as DNA, the CDR3 is TGTGCCAGCAGCTTAGTTTCTCTGACCCAGTACTTC. Amino acid sequence: CASSLVSLTQYF.

V gene TRBV5-6 combines with J gene TRBJ2-5; TRBD2 matches 9 bases. The germline gives CDR1 SGHDT, CDR2 YYEEEE. The CDR3 length is 16 residues. V was pared by 5 bases and J by 6 bases, with 14 bases of the junction left unmatched. CDR3 coding DNA: TGTGCCAGCAGGAGGAGCGGCGGGAGGGCCGCGAAGACCCAGTACTTC. Amino acids: CASRRSGGRAAKTQYF.

The sample holds a few counts of this clone. V and J are TRBV27 and TRBJ2-7; D call uncertain. V lost 3 bases, J lost 6 bases, and 9 bases lay in between. Germline V gene lookup returns CDR1 MNHEY and CDR2 SMNVEV (reference sequence). The CDR3 runs to 12 residues. In DNA form, the CDR3 reads TGTGCCAGCAGTTTTCCTCCCCGCGAGCAGTACTTC. Its translation: CASSFPPREQYF.

The chain links TRBV14 to TRBJ2-1, with a possible D match to TRBD1 (6 bases). Germline V gene data show CDR1 as SGHDN and CDR2 as FVKESK. V was cut by 1 base and J by 1 base, with 11 bases left in between. The CDR3 is made up of 16 amino acids. CDR3 amino acids: CASSQVIGGSYNEQFF. DNA of the CDR3: TGTGCCAGCAGCCAAGTGATAGGGGGATCCTACAATGAGCAGTTCTTC.

In this sample, this clone turned up a few times. J is TRBJ1-2 and V is TRBV27; 8 bases map to TRBD1. The CDR3 covers 15 residues. Per the germline V gene, CDR1 is MNHEY and CDR2 is SMNVEV (reference sequence). V lost 6 bases, J lost 4 bases, and 10 bases stayed unmatched. The CDR3 region is CASSKQGASGYGYTF. The DNA of the CDR3 is TGTGCCAGCAGCAAGCAGGGGGCTTCGGGCTATGGCTACACCTTC.

Only a few counts were recorded for this clone. This sequence joins TRBV29-1 and TRBJ2-7; 8 bases match TRBD1. The germline CDR1 and CDR2 sequences are SQVTM and ANQGSEA. With 7 bases clipped from V and 5 bases from J, the junction kept 4 bases outside the gene matches. This CDR3 has 11 residues. CDR3 amino acids: CSGSTGDEQYF. Here the CDR3 DNA reads TGCAGCGGATCGACAGGGGACGAGCAGTACTTC.

There are a few counts of this clone. The chain employs TRBV13 and TRBJ2-7; 7 bases map to TRBD2. This CDR3 region has 13 residues. The J segment lost 1 base and the V segment lost 10 bases, leaving 7 bases of the junction unmatched. Germline V gene lookup returns CDR1 PRHDT and CDR2 FYEKMQ (reference sequence). CDR3 bases: TGTGCCACCCCGGGACTAACTTCCTACGAGCAGTACTTC. It yields the protein CATPGLTSYEQYF.

This clone was picked up a small number of times. V usage is TRBV6-1 and J usage is TRBJ2-7, with TRBD2 identical over 11 bases. The CDR3 extends over 14 amino acids. V shed 4 bases, J shed 1 base, and the junction held 0 bases outside the gene matches. Looked up from germline, CDR1 is MNHNS and CDR2 is SASEGT. This CDR3 reads CASSGLAGSYEQYF. CDR3 in DNA: TGTGCCAGCAGTGGACTAGCGGGATCCTACGAGCAGTACTTC.

This clone was seen a few times. This chain uses TRBV5-6 with TRBJ1-2; 8 bases agree with TRBD1. The germline CDR1 and CDR2 sequences are SGHDT and YYEEEE. V shed 3 bases, J shed 4 bases, and the junction held 8 bases outside the gene matches. This CDR3 is 15 amino acids long. CDR3 in DNA: TGTGCCAGCAGCTCGACAGGGGTGATGAGCTATGGCTACACCTTC. Translating it yields CASSSTGVMSYGYTF.

The chain employs TRBV30 and TRBJ1-2; no clear D. Germline V gene sequence: CDR1 GTSNPN, CDR2 SVGIG (reference sequence). With 5 bases removed from V and 3 bases from J, the gap between germline ends came to 13 bases. The CDR3 has 13 residues. The CDR3 here is CAWYYEQYYGYTF. In DNA, the CDR3 is TGTGCCTGGTATTACGAACAGTACTATGGCTACACCTTC.

There are a few counts of this clone. The J gene is TRBJ1-2, the V gene TRBV7-2; TRBD1 is a possible D gene (6 bases). The CDR3 runs to 15 residues. The germline V and J ends were trimmed by 5 bases and 4 bases, with 17 bases remaining between them. Per germline, CDR1 SGHTA and CDR2 FQGNSA. The chain's CDR3 is CASSDGTGTPYGYTF. The CDR3 coding sequence is TGTGCCAGCAGCGACGGAACAGGGACGCCCTATGGCTACACCTTC.

The CDR3 spells CASSLTRQAFF. The CDR3 DNA is TGTGCCAGCAGCTTAACTCGACAGGCTTTCTTT. V is TRBV7-2 and J is TRBJ1-1; D perhaps matches TRBD1 (5 bases). V dropped 2 bases and J dropped 11 bases, with 9 bases sitting between them. Germline V gives CDR1 SGHTA, CDR2 FQGNSA. CDR3 length: 11 residues.